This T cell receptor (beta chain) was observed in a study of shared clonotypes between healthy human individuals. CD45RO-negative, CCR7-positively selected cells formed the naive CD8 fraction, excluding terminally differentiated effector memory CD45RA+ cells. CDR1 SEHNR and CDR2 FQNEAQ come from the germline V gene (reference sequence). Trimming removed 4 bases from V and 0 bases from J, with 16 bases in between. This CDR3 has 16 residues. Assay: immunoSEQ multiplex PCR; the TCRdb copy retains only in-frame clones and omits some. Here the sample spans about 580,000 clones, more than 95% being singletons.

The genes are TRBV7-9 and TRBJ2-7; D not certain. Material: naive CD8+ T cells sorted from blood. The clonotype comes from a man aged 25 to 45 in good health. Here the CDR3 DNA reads TGTGCCAGCAGCTCAACTGACCTATGGGGCTCCTACGAGCAGTACTTC. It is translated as CASSSTDLWGSYEQYF.